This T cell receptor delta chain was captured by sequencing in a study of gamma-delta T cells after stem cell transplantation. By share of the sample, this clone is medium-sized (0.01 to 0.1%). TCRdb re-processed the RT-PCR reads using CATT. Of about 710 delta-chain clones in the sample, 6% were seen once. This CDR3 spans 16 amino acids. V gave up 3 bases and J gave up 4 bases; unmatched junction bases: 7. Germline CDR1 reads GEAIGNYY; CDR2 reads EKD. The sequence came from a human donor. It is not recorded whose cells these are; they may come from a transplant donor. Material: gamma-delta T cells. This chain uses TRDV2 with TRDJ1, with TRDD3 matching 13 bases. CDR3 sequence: CACDLLGDTPGDKLIF. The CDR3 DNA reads TGTGCCTGTGACCTACTGGGGGATACGCCAGGCGATAAACTCATCTTT.